This T cell receptor beta chain was retrieved from a study of shared clonotypes between healthy human individuals. This table comes from immunoSEQ multiplex PCR, and its TCRdb copy is limited to in-frame clones, with some not included. Among under 1 million clones listed, more than 85% were seen once. Germline CDR1 MNHEY, CDR2 SMNVEV (reference sequence). The germline V and J ends were trimmed by 6 bases and 6 bases, with 12 bases remaining between them. The CDR3 extends over 13 amino acids. In this sample, this clone turned up a few times. Naive-designated CD8 cells lacked CD45RO, were positively enriched for CCR7, and omitted terminally differentiated effector memory CD45RA+ cells. Donors had no recently reported acute infections or vaccinations and were HIV-negative.

The sequence came from a man younger than 45 in good health. The chain carries TRBV27 and TRBJ2-1; either TRBD1 or TRBD2 may supply D (5 bases each). The sequencing input was naive CD8+ T cells sorted from blood. The CDR3 DNA sequence: TGTGCCAGCAGGAGGCCAGGGAGCAATGAGCAGTTCTTC. Its protein is CASRRPGSNEQFF.